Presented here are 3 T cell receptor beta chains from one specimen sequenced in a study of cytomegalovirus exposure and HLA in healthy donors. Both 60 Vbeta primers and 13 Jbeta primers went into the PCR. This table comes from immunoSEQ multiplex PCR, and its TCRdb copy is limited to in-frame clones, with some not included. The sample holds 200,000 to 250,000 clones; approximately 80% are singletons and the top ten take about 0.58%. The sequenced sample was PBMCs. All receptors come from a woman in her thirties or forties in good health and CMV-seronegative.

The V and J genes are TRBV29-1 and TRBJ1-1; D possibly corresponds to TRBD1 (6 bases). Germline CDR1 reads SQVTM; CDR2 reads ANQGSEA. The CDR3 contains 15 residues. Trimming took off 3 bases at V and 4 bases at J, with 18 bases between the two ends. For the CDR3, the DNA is TGCAGCGTTGATACTGCGGGGGCACGGGGCACTGAAGCTTTCTTT. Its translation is CSVDTAGARGTEAFF.

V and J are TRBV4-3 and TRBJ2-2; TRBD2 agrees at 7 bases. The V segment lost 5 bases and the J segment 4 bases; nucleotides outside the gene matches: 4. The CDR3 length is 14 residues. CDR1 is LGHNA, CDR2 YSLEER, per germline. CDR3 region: CASSTGGSTGELFF. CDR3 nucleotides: TGCGCCAGCAGCACCGGGGGGTCCACCGGGGAGCTGTTTTTT.

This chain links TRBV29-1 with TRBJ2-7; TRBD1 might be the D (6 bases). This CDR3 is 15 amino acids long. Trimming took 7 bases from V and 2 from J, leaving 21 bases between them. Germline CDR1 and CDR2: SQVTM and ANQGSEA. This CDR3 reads CSAPPPGQRPYEQYF. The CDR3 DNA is TGCAGCGCACCCCCACCGGGACAAAGGCCCTACGAGCAGTACTTC.